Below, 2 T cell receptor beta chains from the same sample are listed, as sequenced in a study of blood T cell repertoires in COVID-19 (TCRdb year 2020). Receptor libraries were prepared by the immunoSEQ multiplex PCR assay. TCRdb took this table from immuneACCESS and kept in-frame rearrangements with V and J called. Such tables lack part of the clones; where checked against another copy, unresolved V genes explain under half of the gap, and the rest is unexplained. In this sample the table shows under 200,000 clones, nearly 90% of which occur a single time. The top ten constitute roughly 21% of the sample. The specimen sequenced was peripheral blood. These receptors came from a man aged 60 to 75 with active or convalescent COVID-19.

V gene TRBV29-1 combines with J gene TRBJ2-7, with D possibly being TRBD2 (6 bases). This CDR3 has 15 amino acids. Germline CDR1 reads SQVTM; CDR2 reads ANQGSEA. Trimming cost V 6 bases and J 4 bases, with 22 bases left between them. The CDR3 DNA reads TGCAGCGTACGAAGTGTAGCGGTGGGGGGTTACGAGCAGTACTTC. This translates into CSVRSVAVGGYEQYF.

Here the CDR3 reads CASRPGLNRGETQYF. In DNA form, the CDR3 reads TGTGCCAGCAGGCCGGGACTAAACAGGGGGGAGACCCAGTACTTC. The chain is built from TRBV25-1 and TRBJ2-5, with a weak D call TRBD1 (8 bases). CDR1 and CDR2 (germline): MGHDK, SYGVNS. This CDR3 is built from 15 residues. Trimming took 6 bases from V and 5 from J, leaving 19 bases between them.